Sequencing of this T cell receptor beta chain was carried out in a study of CD8+ T cells in alopecia areata. This clone was picked up a small number of times. Extraction and reverse transcription of RNA yielded cDNA as the sequencing template. Repertoires were generated with immunoSEQ multiplex PCR, while TCRdb's copy carries only in-frame clones and drops some. The data show 210,000 or so clones, with roughly three fifths seen just once and around 1.3% held by the top ten. Treatment described: oral pan-JAK inhibitor, 5-10 mg twice daily. The origin of this receptor is a human donor with alopecia areata. This specimen consisted of CD4+ T cells sorted from blood, obtained at roughly week 45, from a patient treated with tofacitinib.

The CDR3 DNA reads TGTGCCAGCAGCCGAGGTTTAGAGCAGTACTTC. Protein: CASSRGLEQYF. The chain uses TRBV7-2 and TRBJ2-7; no clear D. V gave up 5 bases and J gave up 7 bases, with 9 bases separating them. The CDR3 consists of 11 residues. Germline values: CDR1 SGHTA, CDR2 FQGNSA. The full variable domain, its missing parts supplied by reference TRBV7-2 and TRBJ2-7, is GAGVSQSPSNKVTEKGKDVELRCDPISGHTALYWYRQSLGQGLEFLIYFQGNSAPDKSGLPSDRFSAERTGGSVSTLTIQRTQQEDSAVYLCASSRGLEQYFGPGTRLTVT.